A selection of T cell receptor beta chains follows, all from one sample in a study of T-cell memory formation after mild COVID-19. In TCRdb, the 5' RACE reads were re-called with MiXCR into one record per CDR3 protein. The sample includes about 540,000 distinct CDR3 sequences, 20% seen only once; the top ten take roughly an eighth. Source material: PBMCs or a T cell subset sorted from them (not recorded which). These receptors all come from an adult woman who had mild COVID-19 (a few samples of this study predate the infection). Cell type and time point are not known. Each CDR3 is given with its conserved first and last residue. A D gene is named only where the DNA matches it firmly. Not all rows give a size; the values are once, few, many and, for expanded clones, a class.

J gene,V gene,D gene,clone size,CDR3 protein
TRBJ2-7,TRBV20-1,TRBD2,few,CSAASGTSGAYEQYF
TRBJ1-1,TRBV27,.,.,CASSFLLHTEAFF
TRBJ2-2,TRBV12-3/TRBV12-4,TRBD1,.,CASSLEGQNRGPNTGELFF
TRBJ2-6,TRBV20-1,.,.,CSARGAAGANVLTF
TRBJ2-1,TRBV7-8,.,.,CASSPRRGRGYPYNEQFF
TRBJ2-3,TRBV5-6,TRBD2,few,CASSLRTSGRTTDTQYF
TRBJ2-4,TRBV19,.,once,CASGLGVGAKNIQYF
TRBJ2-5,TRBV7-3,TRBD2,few,CASSFSGTSGETQYF
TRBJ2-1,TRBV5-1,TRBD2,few,CASSYSPGLAGLSSYNEQFF
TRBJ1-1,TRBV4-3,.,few,CASSHETGWTEAFF
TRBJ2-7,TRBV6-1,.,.,CASSRTQTLTGTQTYEQYF
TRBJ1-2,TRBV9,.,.,CASSAQVPYGYTF
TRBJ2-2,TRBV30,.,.,CAWSVRKAFGELFF
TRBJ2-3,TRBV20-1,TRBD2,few,CSAAPTSGASTDTQYF
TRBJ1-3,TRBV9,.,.,CASSTTSSGNTIYF
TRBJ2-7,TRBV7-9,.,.,CASSHPVGRREQYF
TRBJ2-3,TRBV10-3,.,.,CAISARNTDTQYF
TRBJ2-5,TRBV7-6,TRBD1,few,CASSPTGVQETQYF
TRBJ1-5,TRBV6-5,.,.,CASSYRDDQPQHF
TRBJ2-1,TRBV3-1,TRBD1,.,CASSPLPQGANEQFF
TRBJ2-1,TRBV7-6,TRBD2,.,CASSLGVSGGATFWEQFF
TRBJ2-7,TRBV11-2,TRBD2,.,CASSPSGRGGEQYF
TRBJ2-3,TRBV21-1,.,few,CASSKGPSGSRTDTQYF
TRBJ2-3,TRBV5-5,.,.,CASSLERFTDTQYF
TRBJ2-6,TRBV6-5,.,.,CASSLMSSGANVLTF
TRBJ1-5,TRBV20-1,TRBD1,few,CSARDSDRGPELSNQPQHF
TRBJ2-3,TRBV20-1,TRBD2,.,CSAREAAGGRKSDTQYF
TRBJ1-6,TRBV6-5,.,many,CASSYTGMDSPLHF
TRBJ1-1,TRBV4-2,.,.,CASSQERTSEAFF
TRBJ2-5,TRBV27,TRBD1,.,CASSFSGTGPKETQYF
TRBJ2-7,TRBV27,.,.,CASSLRFLSYEQYF
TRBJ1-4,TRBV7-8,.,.,CASSIRGAVVRNEKLFF
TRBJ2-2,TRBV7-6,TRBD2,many,CASSLVAGGTATGELFF
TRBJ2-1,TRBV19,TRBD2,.,CASSRSSGRYNEQFF
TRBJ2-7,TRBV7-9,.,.,CASSLVSGAGSYEQYF
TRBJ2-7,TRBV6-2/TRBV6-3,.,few,CASSYSGGVVYEQYF
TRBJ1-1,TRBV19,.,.,CASSNFLGQGLNTEAFF
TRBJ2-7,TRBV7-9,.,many,CASSLAQESYEQYF
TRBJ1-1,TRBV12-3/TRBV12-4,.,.,CASNQIYGGTEAFF
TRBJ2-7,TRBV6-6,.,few,CASSYSDGEQYF
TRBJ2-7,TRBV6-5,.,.,CASSYSTAWGFYEQYF
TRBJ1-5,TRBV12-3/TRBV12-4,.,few,CASSDQGRNQPQHF
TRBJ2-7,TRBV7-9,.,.,CASRASGLNYEQYF
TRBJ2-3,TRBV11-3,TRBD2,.,CASRQSRLAGLYTDTQYF